These 4 T cell receptor beta chains were sequenced from one sample in a study of T cell responses to AZD1222 COVID-19 vaccine. This table comes from immunoSEQ multiplex PCR, and its TCRdb copy is limited to in-frame clones, with some not included. The table lists 93,000 or so clones, 75% to 90% of them singletons. The material was peripheral blood, obtained on day 0 of AZD1222 vaccination. These receptors were taken from an adult in good health.

The chain joins TRBV6-1 to TRBJ1-2; TRBD1 aligns across 9 bases. Trimming took 1 base from V and 7 from J; bases not matched to a gene: 4. The CDR3 is 14 residues long. In germline, CDR1 is MNHNS, CDR2 SASEGT. The CDR3 loop reads CASSEGQGEGGYTF. As DNA, the CDR3 is TGTGCCAGCAGTGAAGGACAGGGGGAGGGTGGCTACACCTTC.

This chain joins TRBV7-2 and TRBJ2-3, with 11 positions matching TRBD2. In germline, CDR1 is SGHTA, CDR2 FQGNSA. Germline trimming cut 1 base from V and 6 bases from J; bases unmatched to any gene: 9. This CDR3 contains 17 residues. The CDR3 nucleotides are TGTGCCAGCAGCTTAGATTTAGCGGGGGGGATATCCGATACGCAGTATTTT. It yields the protein CASSLDLAGGISDTQYF.

This clone was seen more than once but under ten times. The chain employs TRBV7-8 and TRBJ2-7; D is unclear. The CDR3 consists of 12 residues. Germline CDR1 is SGHVS and CDR2 is FQNEAQ. V lost 2 bases to trimming and J lost 12 bases, with 14 bases between them. The CDR3 loop reads CASSLSGPTTYF. In nucleotides, the CDR3 is TGTGCCAGCAGCTTATCCGGACCCACCACGTACTTC.

The rearrangement uses TRBV7-2 and TRBJ2-7; 9 positions agree with TRBD2. The CDR3 is made up of 14 amino acids. J lost 2 bases, V lost 2 bases, and 1 base had no gene match. Per germline, CDR1 SGHTA and CDR2 FQGNSA. The chain's CDR3 is CASSLQRGAYEQYF. The DNA for the CDR3 is TGTGCCAGCAGCTTACAGCGGGGGGCCTACGAGCAGTACTTC. The entire variable domain, with the rest obtained from reference TRBV7-2 and TRBJ2-7, is as follows: GAGVSQSPSNKVTEKGKDVELRCDPISGHTALYWYRQSLGQGLEFLIYFQGNSAPDKSGLPSDRFSAERTGGSVSTLTIQRTQQEDSAVYLCASSLQRGAYEQYFGPGTRLTVT.